The 13 T cell receptor beta chains listed next were all sequenced from one sample in a study of tumor-infiltrating lymphocytes in primary liver carcinoma. For each extraction, RNA and DNA were obtained together from approximately 20-30 mg of unsorted bulk tissue. A primer matching the constant region was used to make TCR beta cDNA from 500 to 600 ng of total RNA. Three nested multiplex PCR rounds, a slightly modified ARM-PCR, produced the libraries for TCR beta. With TRBV1-TRBV30 forward primers and a C-beta reverse primer, the first two PCR rounds were run for 10 to 11 cycles each. TCRdb re-analysed the multiplex PCR reads in MiXCR, keeping a single row per CDR3 protein. Among 30,000 to 35,000 distinct CDR3 sequences listed, around 80% were seen once. Sequenced: liver tumor tissue from sampling region 5. Indicated subset: tumor region T5, tumor centre. The source is a man in his forties or fifties with primary liver carcinoma and hepatitis B virus infection.

Regarding this clonotype: No conserved phenylalanine or tryptophan ends this CDR3, so it is likely a read error. The rearrangement joins TRBV4-1 to TRBJ1-2; D gene uncertain. This CDR3 is built from 14 residues. CDR1 is MGHRA, CDR2 YSYEKL, per germline. CDR3 sequence: CASSQEDWNYGYTI. DNA for the CDR3: TGCGCCAGCAGTCAAGAGGACTGGAACTATGGCTACACCATC.

V gene TRBV5-5 combines with J gene TRBJ2-3; tentatively, D is TRBD2 (5 bases). CDR3 size: 20 residues. Trimming took 0 bases from V and 3 from J, leaving 26 bases between them. Germline loops: CDR1 SGHKS, CDR2 YYEKEE (reference sequence). CDR3 in DNA: TGTGCCAGCAGCTTGGCTCCACCCGGGATTAGCCGGAGTGGTACAGATACGCAGTATTTT. Translated, it gives CASSLAPPGISRSGTDTQYF.

About this clonotype itself: One end of the junction does not line up with germline, which may come from a read error. This chain uses TRBV5-6 with TRBJ2-2; D possibly matches TRBD1 or TRBD2 (5 bases each). Germline-derived CDR1 and CDR2 are SGHDT and YYEEEE. This CDR3 region has 15 residues. As DNA, the CDR3 is TGTGTCAGCGGTATCGGGATAGGGGTCACCGGGGAGCTGTTTTTT. This codes for CVSGIGIGVTGELFF.

As to this clonotype: At one boundary the junction diverges from the germline segment, which might be a read error. The CDR3 nucleotides read TGTGCCAGGAGCTTCATACAGGGGGCCATATGTAACGAGCAGTACTTC. Translating gives CARSFIQGAICNEQYF. The chain uses TRBV11-2 and TRBJ2-7; 9 bases agree with TRBD1. Germline V gene data show CDR1 as SGHAT and CDR2 as FQNNGV. The CDR3 totals 16 residues.

About this clonotype: Compared with germline, one end of the junction differs, possibly owing to a read error. The rearrangement links TRBV6-5 to TRBJ1-4; D unresolved. Looked up from germline, CDR1 is MNHEY and CDR2 is SVGAGI. The CDR3 covers 14 residues. The CDR3 is CPSSKHGPNEKVFF. Here the CDR3 DNA reads TGTCCCAGCAGCAAACACGGACCTAATGAAAAAGTGTTCTTT.

The gene calls are TRBV10-1 and TRBJ2-7; a possible D gene is TRBD2 (5 bases). CDR3 length: 15 amino acids. V gave up 1 base and J gave up 7 bases, with 17 bases separating them. Germline CDR1 reads WNHNN; CDR2 reads SYGVQD (reference sequence). The DNA of the CDR3 is TGCGCCAGCAGTGAGTTTGGACTTAGAAGGAAGGAGCAGTACTTC. Protein: CASSEFGLRRKEQYF.

About this clonotype: One junction end disagrees with the germline gene, perhaps due to a read error. This sequence joins TRBV29-1 and TRBJ2-1, with 7 bases that match TRBD1. This CDR3 has 12 amino acids. Germline assignment: CDR1 SQVTM and CDR2 ANQGSEA. CDR3 DNA: TGCAGCATTAGACAGGGTGGGAATGAGCGGTTCTTC. It encodes CSIRQGGNERFF.

In the case of this clonotype: The final CDR3 position lacks the conserved phenylalanine or tryptophan, pointing to a likely read error. The DNA is omitted, as the CDR3 cannot be located on it reliably, and the CDR3 follows TCRdb's listing. V is TRBV11-2 and J is TRBJ2-2. In germline, CDR1 is SGHAT, CDR2 FQNNGV. The CDR3 length equals 13 residues, ends included. CDR3 amino acids: CAGSLTDTGELFI.

Details on this clonotype: At one end the junction does not follow the germline gene, possibly because of a read error. The V and J genes are TRBV6-6 and TRBJ2-6; possibly TRBD1 or TRBD2 for D (6 bases each). Germline CDR1 MNHNY, CDR2 SVGAGI (reference sequence). The CDR3 has 14 amino acids. The CDR3, as DNA: TGTGCCAGCATTTACGGGTCGGGGGCCAACGTCCTGACCTTC. This translates into CASIYGSGANVLTF.

This clonotype was counted a few times. V is TRBV6-6 and J is TRBJ1-5; D might be TRBD1 (5 bases). The CDR3 totals 14 residues. Trimming took 4 bases from V and 8 from J, leaving 15 bases between them. CDR1 and CDR2 from the germline V gene are MNHNY and SVGAGI (reference sequence). CDR3 in amino acids: CASSFREYGKPQHF. CDR3 sequence (DNA): TGTGCCAGCAGTTTCAGGGAGTATGGTAAGCCCCAGCATTTT.

This clonotype came up many times. This clone may be a read error of a much larger clone one base away. V usage is TRBV12-3 or TRBV12-4 and J usage is TRBJ2-7, with 7 bases identical to TRBD1. The CDR3 is 14 amino acids. In DNA form, the CDR3 reads TGTACCAGCAGTTTAGGGGGCGATACCTACGAGCAGTACTTC. This encodes CTSSLGGDTYEQYF.

Concerning this clonotype: At one of its ends the junction is not consistent with the germline gene, which may arise from a read error. V gene TRBV11-1 combines with J gene TRBJ2-5; TRBD1 aligns across 7 bases. The CDR3 loop spans 14 amino acids. CDR1 is SGHAT, CDR2 FQDESV, per germline (reference sequence). CDR3 nucleotides: TGTGTCAGCAGTGGACAGGTGGAGCTGGAGACCCAATACTTC. This sequence encodes CVSSGQVELETQYF.

Remarks on this clonotype: At one end the junction does not follow the germline gene, possibly because of a read error. This chain links TRBV6-5 with TRBJ2-3; the D is unclear. The CDR3 sequence is 14 residues long. The germline V gene has CDR1 MNHEY and CDR2 SVGAGI. The CDR3 is CTSSLDWGIDTQYF. The CDR3 DNA reads as TGTACCAGCAGTTTAGACTGGGGTATAGATACGCAGTATTTT.